These 27 T cell receptor beta chains came from one sample sequenced in a study of CD8 T cells in Susac syndrome. The RNA input was about 0.5 to 1 ug, and it was reverse transcribed with random hexamers. Via MiXCR, TCRdb re-called the immunoSEQ multiplex PCR reads, giving one row per CDR3 protein. The repertoire includes some 260,000 distinct CDR3 sequences, 80% to 90% of them detected once, and approximately 0.11% sits in the top ten. The sample taken for sequencing was CD8+ T cells from PBMCs. The receptors come from a human donor with multiple sclerosis.

The chain recombines TRBV7-9 with TRBJ2-3, with D tentatively TRBD2 (5 bases). The CDR3 loop spans 16 amino acids. Trimming took 6 bases from V and 0 from J, leaving 16 bases between them. Germline values: CDR1 SEHNR, CDR2 FQNEAQ (reference sequence). Here the CDR3 reads CASRRSGGSSTDTQYF. CDR3 coding DNA: TGTGCCAGCAGAAGATCCGGCGGGTCTAGCACAGATACGCAGTATTTT.

The chain employs TRBV27 and TRBJ2-3; possibly TRBD2 for D (7 bases). Trimming stripped 3 bases from V and 2 bases from J, with 12 bases between. Germline CDR1 MNHEY, CDR2 SMNVEV (reference sequence). The CDR3 sequence is 15 residues long. CDR3 residues: CASSFGGRNTDTQYF. Here the CDR3 DNA reads TGTGCCAGCAGTTTCGGGGGGCGAAACACAGATACGCAGTATTTT.

The chain joins TRBV4-2 to TRBJ1-1, with D uncertain. V lost 3 bases and J lost 1, with 6 bases in between. The CDR3 runs to 13 residues. The germline V gene has CDR1 LGHNA and CDR2 YNFKEQ. The CDR3 DNA follows: TGTGCCAGCAGCCATGGAGGGAACACTGAAGCTTTCTTT. Amino acid sequence: CASSHGGNTEAFF.

This chain uses TRBV27 with TRBJ1-2; D call uncertain. The CDR3 extends over 13 amino acids. In germline, CDR1 is MNHEY, CDR2 SMNVEV (reference sequence). V was cut by 5 bases and J by 8 bases, with 15 bases left in between. This CDR3 reads CASSALDLGGYTF. CDR3 bases: TGTGCCAGCAGTGCTTTAGACCTGGGGGGCTACACCTTC.

The V and J genes are TRBV9 and TRBJ1-3; D is unclear. The V end lost 4 bases, the J end lost 1 base, and 15 bases lay between the germline ends. Looked up from germline, CDR1 is SGDLS and CDR2 is YYNGEE. CDR3 size: 16 residues. CDR3 nucleotides: TGTGCCAGCAGCCCAAGCGGCAAGATATCTGGAAACACCATATATTTT. The encoded protein is CASSPSGKISGNTIYF.

The V and J genes are TRBV29-1 and TRBJ2-5, with D hard to call. The ends were cut back, 0 bases at V and 7 bases at J, with 9 bases in the middle. There are 12 residues in the CDR3. Germline V gives CDR1 SQVTM, CDR2 ANQGSEA. CDR3 DNA sequence: TGCAGCGTTGAAGATGCCGACGGGACCCAGTACTTC. It specifies CSVEDADGTQYF.

The J gene is TRBJ1-2, the V gene TRBV7-9; D remains ambiguous. The V and J ends lost 3 bases and 8 bases respectively, with 13 bases between them. The CDR3 loop spans 13 amino acids. Germline lookup yields CDR1 SEHNR and CDR2 FQNEAQ (reference sequence). This chain's CDR3 is CASSLSLGQGYTF. DNA of the CDR3: TGTGCCAGCAGCTTGTCTCTAGGTCAAGGCTACACCTTC.

V is TRBV6-1 and J is TRBJ2-7; 10 positions match TRBD2. The junction had 15 bases not matched to a gene; V was cut back by 6 bases and J by 7 bases. The length of the CDR3 is 16 residues. Germline V gene data show CDR1 as MNHNS and CDR2 as SASEGT. CDR3 sequence (DNA): TGTGCCAGCAGCTCGTTCCCCCTAGCGGGAGTCTGGGAGCAGTACTTC. It yields the protein CASSSFPLAGVWEQYF.

This clonotype has just a few counts. CDR3 sequence reads: CASSLKTSGSRNEQFF. DNA of the CDR3: TGTGCCAGCAGCTTAAAGACTAGCGGGAGTAGGAATGAGCAGTTCTTC. The gene calls are TRBV5-4 and TRBJ2-1; 12 nucleotides line up with TRBD2. Germline CDR1 reads SGHNT; CDR2 reads YYREEE (reference sequence). This CDR3 is 16 amino acids long. V dropped 2 bases and J dropped 7; count of bases not matched to a gene: 7.

This chain joins TRBV9 and TRBJ1-1; the D gene is possibly TRBD1 (6 bases). The germline V gene encodes CDR1 SGDLS and CDR2 YYNGEE. V was pared by 6 bases and J by 2 bases, with 17 bases between. The CDR3 is 15 residues long. Here the CDR3 DNA reads TGTGCCAGCACGGAGTTCAGGGGCCTTAACACTGAAGCTTTCTTT. It encodes CASTEFRGLNTEAFF. The complete variable domain, with remaining parts taken from reference TRBV9 and TRBJ1-1, reads DSGVTQTPKHLITATGQRVTLRCSPRSGDLSVYWYQQSLDQGLQFLIQYYNGEERAKGNILERFSAQQFPDLHSELNLSSLELGDSALYFCASTEFRGLNTEAFFGQGTRLTVV.

This sequence joins TRBV21-1 and TRBJ2-3. TRBV21-1 is classified as a pseudogene. The CDR3 contains 17 residues. The CDR3 loop reads CASSKKRYYNLTDTQYF. CDR3 bases: TGTGCCAGCAGCAAGAAGAGGTACTACAACCTCACAGATACGCAGTATTTT.

The V gene is TRBV27, the J gene TRBJ2-7; 7 bases map to TRBD1. V dropped 3 bases and J dropped 1; count of bases not matched to a gene: 9. Germline V gene lookup returns CDR1 MNHEY and CDR2 SMNVEV (reference sequence). The CDR3 totals 16 residues. The CDR3 bases are TGTGCCAGCAGTTTGACAGGGATATTACTTTCCTACGAGCAGTACTTC. Translation: CASSLTGILLSYEQYF.

The V gene is TRBV29-1, the J gene TRBJ2-1; D gene unclear. Germline V lookup: CDR1 SQVTM, CDR2 ANQGSEA. V lost 7 bases and J lost 9, with 13 bases in between. The CDR3 covers 11 residues. CDR3: CSEYLGGEQFF. The CDR3 nucleotides are TGCAGCGAATACTTAGGCGGTGAGCAGTTCTTC.

This clonotype was observed a few times. The chain recombines TRBV20-1 with TRBJ2-7, with 7 nucleotides matching TRBD1. The ends lost 6 bases at V and 3 bases at J; junction bases unmatched: 11. In germline, CDR1 is DFQATT, CDR2 SNEGSKA (reference sequence). The CDR3 is 14 residues long. This chain's CDR3 is CSATQDRSHYEQYF. In DNA, the CDR3 is TGCAGTGCCACCCAGGACAGGTCTCACTACGAGCAGTACTTC.

The V call is TRBV15, the J call TRBJ2-1; 7 bases align to TRBD2. In germline, CDR1 is LNHNV, CDR2 YYDKDF (reference sequence). V was pared by 4 bases and J by 6 bases, with 0 bases of the junction left unmatched. This CDR3 comprises 12 residues. The CDR3 spells CATSTGGNEQFF. The CDR3, as DNA: TGTGCCACCAGCACGGGAGGCAATGAGCAGTTCTTC.

The chain has TRBV10-1 and TRBJ2-3; D is possibly TRBD2 (6 bases). Germline CDR1 reads WNHNN; CDR2 reads SYGVQD (reference sequence). V was pared by 3 bases and J by 0 bases, with 7 bases between. The CDR3 extends over 14 amino acids. CDR3 sequence: CASSDAGSTDTQYF. The CDR3 DNA reads TGCGCCAGCAGTGATGCGGGAAGCACAGATACGCAGTATTTT.

The chain links TRBV12-3 or TRBV12-4 to TRBJ2-7; 8 bases are a match to TRBD1. V lost 6 bases to trimming and J lost 3 bases; unmatched junction nucleotides: 7. This CDR3 contains 14 residues. CDR3 DNA: TGTGCCAGCAGCTTCCAGGGGGCTCTCTACGAGCAGTACTTC. It encodes CASSFQGALYEQYF.

This clonotype appeared once. The chain is built from TRBV27 and TRBJ2-5; no definite D call. Germline CDR1 reads MNHEY; CDR2 reads SMNVEV (reference sequence). Trimming took 0 bases from V and 2 from J, leaving 4 bases between them. There are 13 residues in the CDR3. DNA of the CDR3: TGTGCCAGCAGTTTATCGGTTCAAGAGACCCAGTACTTC. Encoded protein: CASSLSVQETQYF.

The J gene is TRBJ2-1, the V gene TRBV10-1; 11 positions match TRBD2. From germline, CDR1 is WNHNN and CDR2 SYGVQD (reference sequence). The junction had 0 bases not matched to a gene; V was cut back by 2 bases and J by 0 bases. The CDR3 loop spans 16 amino acids. The CDR3 DNA reads TGCGCCAGCAGTGAGACTAGCGGGAGCTCCTACAATGAGCAGTTCTTC. Translated: CASSETSGSSYNEQFF.

The genes are TRBV11-2 and TRBJ1-2; D possibly corresponds to TRBD1 (5 bases). V shed 6 bases and J shed 8 bases, with 13 bases lying between them. This CDR3 contains 12 residues. Looked up from germline, CDR1 is SGHAT and CDR2 is FQNNGV. CDR3 coding DNA: TGTGCCAGCAGTCGATGGGGGGTAGGCTACACCTTC. Translation gives CASSRWGVGYTF.

The chain links TRBV20-1 to TRBJ2-1; the D is unclear. From germline, CDR1 is DFQATT and CDR2 SNEGSKA (reference sequence). V gave up 0 bases and J gave up 7 bases, with 13 bases separating them. The CDR3 is 14 amino acids. CDR3 sequence reads: CSARDGDIMNEQFF. The CDR3, as DNA: TGCAGTGCTAGAGATGGGGATATCATGAATGAGCAGTTCTTC.

The chain joins TRBV6-1 to TRBJ2-3; TRBD2 aligns across 13 bases. Germline V gives CDR1 MNHNS, CDR2 SASEGT. Trimming cost V 5 bases and J 3 bases; bases outside gene matches: 14. The CDR3 is 19 residues long. CDR3 in DNA: TGTGCCAGCAGTCCCCGCAATCCCGGGACTAGCGGGGTGACAGATACGCAGTATTTT. Its protein is CASSPRNPGTSGVTDTQYF.

V and J are TRBV7-9 and TRBJ2-1, with D perhaps TRBD2 (5 bases). Looked up from germline, CDR1 is SEHNR and CDR2 is FQNEAQ (reference sequence). V was pared by 5 bases and J by 12 bases, with 17 bases between. The length of the CDR3 is 13 residues. The CDR3 DNA follows: TGTGCCAGCAGCCTGCCCGGGAACCCGAGGCAGTTCTTC. Amino acid sequence: CASSLPGNPRQFF.

The chain links TRBV7-9 to TRBJ2-1; TRBD2 aligns across 9 bases. This CDR3 is built from 12 residues. The germline gives CDR1 SEHNR, CDR2 FQNEAQ (reference sequence). CDR3 sequence reads: CAAGGSRNEQFF. The CDR3 nucleotides are TGTGCTGCGGGGGGGAGTCGCAATGAGCAGTTCTTC. The variable domain in full, completed from reference TRBV7-9 and TRBJ2-1, reads DTGVSQNPRHKITKRGQNVTFRCDPISEHNRLYWYRQTLGQGPEFLTYFQNEAQLEKSRLLSDRFSAERPKGSFSTLEIQRTEQGDSAMYLCAAGGSRNEQFFGPGTRLTVL.

The V gene is TRBV7-9, the J gene TRBJ2-1, with no clear D. Germline V gene sequence: CDR1 SEHNR, CDR2 FQNEAQ (reference sequence). Trimming pared 1 base from V and 0 bases from J, leaving 10 bases between. The CDR3 covers 16 residues. This CDR3 reads CASSLGPGSSYNEQFF. CDR3 in DNA: TGTGCCAGCAGCTTAGGGCCAGGAAGCTCCTACAATGAGCAGTTCTTC.

CDR3 coding DNA: TGTGCCACCCGTTTCGGGGGAGGCAACGAGCAGTACTTC. It is translated as CATRFGGGNEQYF. V and J are TRBV27 and TRBJ2-7, with a possible D match to TRBD2 (6 bases). Trimming cost V 10 bases and J 5 bases, with 18 bases left between them. Germline V gene data show CDR1 as MNHEY and CDR2 as SMNVEV (reference sequence). The CDR3 sequence is 13 residues long.

The chain employs TRBV6-5 and TRBJ1-5; 11 nucleotides match TRBD1. Germline V lookup: CDR1 MNHEY, CDR2 SVGAGI. The V gene end was trimmed by 0 bases and the J gene end by 0 bases; junction bases not matched to a gene: 4. This CDR3 has 18 residues. The CDR3 DNA is TGTGCCAGCAGTTACTCGAAGGGACAGGGGGTTAGCAATCAGCCCCAGCATTTT. Protein sequence: CASSYSKGQGVSNQPQHF.